This T cell receptor beta chain appears in the sequencing data of a study of blood T cell repertoires in COVID-19. Whole-study context: T cells, B-cell-depleted T cells, or PBMCs provided the cDNA or gDNA that served as material.

Participants' own reports of clinical history determined their cohort assignment. As processed by the authors: Reference gene primer amplification gave nucleated cell count estimates. Clones were sequenced by immunoSEQ multiplex PCR, and TCRdb holds only the in-frame ones, with some missing. V and J calls plus clone size are reproduced from that table; the DNA served to infer D and trimming. The table shows hundreds of thousands of clones, with approximately 80% occurring only once. Looked up from germline, CDR1 is SNHLY and CDR2 is FYNNEI. Trimming cost V 2 bases and J 4 bases, with 14 bases left between them. The CDR3 extends over 15 amino acids.

The rearrangement joins TRBV2 to TRBJ1-2; D gene uncertain. The sequence came from a man aged 25-40 years with acute COVID-19. Material for sequencing was PBMCs or T cells enriched from blood (not recorded which). CDR3 amino acids: CASSESRSAIYGYTF. The CDR3, as DNA: TGTGCCAGCAGTGAAAGCAGGTCGGCTATCTATGGCTACACCTTC.